This TCR beta chain comes out of a study of Ad26.COV2.S vaccination and SARS-CoV-2 variants. CDR3 size: 16 residues. V lost 4 bases and J 7 bases, leaving 19 bases between the germline ends. Germline CDR1 and CDR2: KGHDR and SFDVKD. The assay was immunoSEQ multiplex PCR, and TCRdb's table has in-frame clones only and misses some. This table holds 300,000 to 500,000 clones, approximately 86% found once. Treatment of the sample: some 20 received Ad26.COV2.S at low or high dose, single or two shots; 5 received placebo; per-sample allocation not given. All samples were drawn on day 63, counting from the first vaccine or placebo injection. Donation came from an adult in Boston who was aged 18-55 years. An Ad26 vector was used to express Wuhan-strain SARS-CoV-2 spike as the vaccine.

V gene TRBV24-1 combines with J gene TRBJ2-1; D may be TRBD2 (6 bases). The starting material was peripheral blood, obtained in a trial of Ad26.COV2.S vaccine versus placebo. The TCR originated in a person aged 18-65 years who received the Ad26.COV2.S COVID-19 vaccine or a placebo. The CDR3 coding sequence is TGTGCCACCAGTGACCGCGGGGCTCCCCGGGGGAATGAGCAGTTCTTC. It yields the protein CATSDRGAPRGNEQFF.